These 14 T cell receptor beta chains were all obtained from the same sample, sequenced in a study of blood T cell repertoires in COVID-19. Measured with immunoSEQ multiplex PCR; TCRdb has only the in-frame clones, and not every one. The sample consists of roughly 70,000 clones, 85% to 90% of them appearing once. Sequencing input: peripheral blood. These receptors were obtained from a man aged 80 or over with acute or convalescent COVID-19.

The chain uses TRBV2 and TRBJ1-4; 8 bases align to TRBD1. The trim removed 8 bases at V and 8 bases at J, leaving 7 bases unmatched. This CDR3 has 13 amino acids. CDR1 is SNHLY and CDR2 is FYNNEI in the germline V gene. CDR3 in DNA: TGTGCCAGCCAGACAGGGGTGAGGGAAAAACTGTTTTTT. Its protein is CASQTGVREKLFF.

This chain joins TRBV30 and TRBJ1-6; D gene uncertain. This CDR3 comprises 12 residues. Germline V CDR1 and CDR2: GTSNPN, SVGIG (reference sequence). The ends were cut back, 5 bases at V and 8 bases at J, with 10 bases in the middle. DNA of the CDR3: TGTGCCTGGGCGGGCCCCGATTCACCCCTCCACTTT. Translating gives CAWAGPDSPLHF.

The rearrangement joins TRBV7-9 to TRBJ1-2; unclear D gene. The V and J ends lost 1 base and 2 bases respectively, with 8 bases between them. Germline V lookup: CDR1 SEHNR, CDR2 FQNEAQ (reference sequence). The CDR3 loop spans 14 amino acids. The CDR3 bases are TGTGCCAGCAGCTTAGGCGGAGAGAACTATGGCTACACCTTC. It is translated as CASSLGGENYGYTF.

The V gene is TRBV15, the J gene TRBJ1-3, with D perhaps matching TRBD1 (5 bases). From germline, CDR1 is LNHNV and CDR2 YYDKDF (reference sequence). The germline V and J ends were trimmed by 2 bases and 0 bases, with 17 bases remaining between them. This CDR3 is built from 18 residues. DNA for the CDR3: TGTGCCACCAGCAGAAAAGCGGGACGGGCGAACTCTGGAAACACCATATATTTT. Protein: CATSRKAGRANSGNTIYF.

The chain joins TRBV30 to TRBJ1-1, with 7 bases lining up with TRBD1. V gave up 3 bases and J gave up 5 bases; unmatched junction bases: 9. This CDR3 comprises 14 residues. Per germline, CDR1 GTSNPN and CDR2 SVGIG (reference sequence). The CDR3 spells CAWRAEGARTEAFF. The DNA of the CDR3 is TGTGCCTGGAGGGCGGAGGGGGCGCGGACTGAAGCTTTCTTT.

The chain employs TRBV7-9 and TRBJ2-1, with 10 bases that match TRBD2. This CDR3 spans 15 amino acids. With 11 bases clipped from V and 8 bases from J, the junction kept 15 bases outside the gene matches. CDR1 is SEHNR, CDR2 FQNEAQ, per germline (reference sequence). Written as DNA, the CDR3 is TGTGCCGGCAACTCCCACACCAGCGGGGGGGATGAGCAGTTCTTC. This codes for CAGNSHTSGGDEQFF.

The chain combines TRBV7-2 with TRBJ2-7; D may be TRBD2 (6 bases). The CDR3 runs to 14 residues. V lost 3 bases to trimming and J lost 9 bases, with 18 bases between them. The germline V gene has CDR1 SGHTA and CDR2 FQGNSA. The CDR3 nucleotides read TGTGCCAGCAGCTTTGGGCAGCCGGGGGTAGGGCAGTACTTC. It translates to CASSFGQPGVGQYF.

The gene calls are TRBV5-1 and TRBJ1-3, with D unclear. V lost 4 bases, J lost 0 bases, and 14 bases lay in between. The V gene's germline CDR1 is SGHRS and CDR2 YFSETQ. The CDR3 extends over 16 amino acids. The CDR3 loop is CASSPLSEGSGNTIYF. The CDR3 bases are TGCGCCAGCAGCCCGCTGTCAGAGGGCTCTGGAAACACCATATATTTT.

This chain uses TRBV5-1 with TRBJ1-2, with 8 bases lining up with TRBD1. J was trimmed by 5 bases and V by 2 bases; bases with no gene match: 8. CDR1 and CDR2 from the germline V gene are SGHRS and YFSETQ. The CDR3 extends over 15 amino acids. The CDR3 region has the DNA TGCGCCAGCAGCTTCCTGCCAGGGGGCGAGTATGGCTACACCTTC. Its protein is CASSFLPGGEYGYTF.

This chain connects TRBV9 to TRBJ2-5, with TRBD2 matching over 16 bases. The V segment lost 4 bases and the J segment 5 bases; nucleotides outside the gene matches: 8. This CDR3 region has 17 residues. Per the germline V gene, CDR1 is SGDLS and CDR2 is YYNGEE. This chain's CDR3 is CASSSGGTSGRVETQYF. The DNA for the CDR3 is TGTGCCAGCAGCTCAGGGGGGACTAGCGGGAGGGTCGAGACCCAGTACTTC.

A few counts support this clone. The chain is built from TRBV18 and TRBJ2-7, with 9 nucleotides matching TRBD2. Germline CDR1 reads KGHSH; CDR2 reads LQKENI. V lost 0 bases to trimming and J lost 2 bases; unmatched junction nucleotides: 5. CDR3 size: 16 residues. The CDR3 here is CASSPPLSGSPYEQYF. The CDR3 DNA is TGTGCCAGCTCACCACCCCTTAGCGGGAGCCCCTACGAGCAGTACTTC.

The CDR3 sequence is CATGGQGTYEQFF. CDR3 bases: TGTGCCACCGGCGGACAGGGGACCTATGAGCAGTTCTTC. V usage is TRBV24-1 and J usage is TRBJ2-1; 9 positions match TRBD1. The CDR3 consists of 13 residues. Germline V CDR1 and CDR2: KGHDR, SFDVKD. V trimming: 9 bases; J trimming: 8 bases; junction bases outside the gene matches: 7.

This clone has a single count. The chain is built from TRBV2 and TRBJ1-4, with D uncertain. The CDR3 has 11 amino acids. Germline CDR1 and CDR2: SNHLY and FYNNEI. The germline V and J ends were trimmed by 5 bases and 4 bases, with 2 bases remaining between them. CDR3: CASSHNEKLFF. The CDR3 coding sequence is TGTGCCAGCAGTCATAATGAAAAACTGTTTTTT. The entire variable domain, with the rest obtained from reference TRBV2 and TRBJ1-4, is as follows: EPEVTQTPSHQVTQMGQEVILRCVPISNHLYFYWYRQILGQKVEFLVSFYNNEISEKSEIFDDQFSVERPDGSNFTLKIRSTKLEDSAMYFCASSHNEKLFFGSGTQLSVL.

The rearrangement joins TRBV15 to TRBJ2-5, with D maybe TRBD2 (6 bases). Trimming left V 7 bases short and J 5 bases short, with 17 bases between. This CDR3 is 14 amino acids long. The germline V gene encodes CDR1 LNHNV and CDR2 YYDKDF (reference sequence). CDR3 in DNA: TGTGCCACCATCCGGGCGGGATTAGGGGAGACCCAGTACTTC. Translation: CATIRAGLGETQYF.